This T cell receptor beta chain emerged from a study of lymphopenia after photon versus proton radiotherapy (dated by TCRdb to between 2018 and 2021). In the study overall: The study compared the immunological effects of photon versus proton radiation therapy in patients with gastrointestinal tumors who developed high-grade lymphopenia. A cohort of some 19 patients with gastrointestinal tumors who received either photon or proton therapy and subsequently developed lymphopenia was included. The goal of the study was to describe how the two radiation modalities differ in their effects on the immune system.

On the study overall, not on this receptor specifically: During treatment, patients who received proton therapy stayed relatively stable, whereas patients who received photon therapy lost naive T cells and TCR diversity and gained effector/memory populations. After the lymphocyte count nadir, repertoires from photon-treated patients showed oligoclonal expansion, particularly of CD8+ Temra cells, and this expansion drove the decline in diversity. Across the cohort, a larger post-nadir drop in TCR diversity was inversely correlated with overall survival time among patients who died. The authors looked at the survival association only in patients who died, and they framed better survival with proton therapy as a possibility rather than a demonstrated result.

Library prep was done by the immunoSEQ multiplex PCR assay. Alongside multiparametric flow cytometry, deep sequencing of rearranged TCR beta loci was used to profile the T cell repertoires. Held by TCRdb, this immuneACCESS table contains in-frame sequences only and omits some clones. Under half of the omission traces to an unresolved V gene where checked; the cause of the rest is unknown. The sample table contains about 23,000 clones; only one count was recorded for nearly 95% of them. The top ten hold more than 8% of the sample. Looking up the germline V gene (reference sequence) yields CDR1 LNHDA and CDR2 SQIVND. Including cysteine and phenylalanine, the CDR3 has 14 amino acids. Only CDR3 DNA is held: 42 bases, read in frame from base 1. V and J lose 7 bases and 5 bases, and a span of 16 bases separates them. As for this clone: Its cognate antigen has yet to be identified. No base quality information exists; no much larger clone differs at one position.

The sequence joins TRBV19 to TRBJ2-3, with no confidently assigned D gene. The clonotype was recovered from a woman in her seventies with pancreatic cancer. Some clones in this sample may be carry-over from other donors' samples. The sample in question was peripheral blood, obtained from a patient treated with proton-based radiotherapy. CDR3 sequence: CASTTTGAGDTQYF. The DNA is TGTGCCAGTACCACGACGGGCGCCGGAGATACGCAGTATTTT.